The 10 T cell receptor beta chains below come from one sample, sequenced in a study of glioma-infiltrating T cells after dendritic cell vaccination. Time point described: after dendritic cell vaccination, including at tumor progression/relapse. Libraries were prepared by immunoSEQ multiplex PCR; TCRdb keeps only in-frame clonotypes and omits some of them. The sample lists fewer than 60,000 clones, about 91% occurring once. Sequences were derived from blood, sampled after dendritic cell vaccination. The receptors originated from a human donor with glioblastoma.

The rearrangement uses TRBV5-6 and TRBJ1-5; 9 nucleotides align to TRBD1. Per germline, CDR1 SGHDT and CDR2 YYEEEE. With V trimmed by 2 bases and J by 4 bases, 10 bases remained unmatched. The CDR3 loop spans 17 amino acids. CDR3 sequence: CASSFRDRALGNQPQHF. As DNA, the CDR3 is TGTGCCAGCAGCTTCCGGGACAGGGCTTTAGGTAATCAGCCCCAGCATTTT.

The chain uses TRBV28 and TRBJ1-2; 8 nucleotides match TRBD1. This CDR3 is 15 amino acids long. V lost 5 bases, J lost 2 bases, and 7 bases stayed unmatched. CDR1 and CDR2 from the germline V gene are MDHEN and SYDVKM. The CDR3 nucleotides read TGTGCCAGCAGTCTTCCAAGACAGGGGAACTATGGCTACACCTTC. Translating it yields CASSLPRQGNYGYTF.

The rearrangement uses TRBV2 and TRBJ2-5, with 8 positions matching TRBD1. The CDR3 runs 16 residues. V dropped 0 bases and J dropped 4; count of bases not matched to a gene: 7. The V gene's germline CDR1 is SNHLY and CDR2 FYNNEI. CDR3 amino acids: CASSEALGQGGETQYF. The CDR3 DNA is TGTGCCAGCAGTGAAGCGCTTGGACAGGGAGGAGAGACCCAGTACTTC. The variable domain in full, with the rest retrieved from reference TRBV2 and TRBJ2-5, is EPEVTQTPSHQVTQMGQEVILRCVPISNHLYFYWYRQILGQKVEFLVSFYNNEISEKSEIFDDQFSVERPDGSNFTLKIRSTKLEDSAMYFCASSEALGQGGETQYFGPGTRLLVL.

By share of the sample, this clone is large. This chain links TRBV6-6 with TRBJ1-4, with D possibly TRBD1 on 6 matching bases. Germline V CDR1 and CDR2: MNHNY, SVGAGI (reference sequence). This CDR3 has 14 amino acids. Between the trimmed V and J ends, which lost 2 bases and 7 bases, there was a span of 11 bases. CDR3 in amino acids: CASSYVSGAEKLFF. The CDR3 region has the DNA TGTGCCAGCAGTTACGTGTCAGGGGCTGAAAAACTGTTTTTT.

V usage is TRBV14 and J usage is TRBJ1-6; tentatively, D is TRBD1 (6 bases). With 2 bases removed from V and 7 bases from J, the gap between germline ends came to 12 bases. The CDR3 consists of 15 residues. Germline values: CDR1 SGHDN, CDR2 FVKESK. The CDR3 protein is CASSQRTGLNSPLHF. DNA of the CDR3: TGTGCCAGCAGCCAACGAACAGGGTTGAATTCACCCCTCCACTTT. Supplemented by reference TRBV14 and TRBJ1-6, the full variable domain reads EAGVTQFPSHSVIEKGQTVTLRCDPISGHDNLYWYRRVMGKEIKFLLHFVKESKQDESGMPNNRFLAERTGGTYSTLKVQPAELEDSGVYFCASSQRTGLNSPLHFGNGTRLTVT.

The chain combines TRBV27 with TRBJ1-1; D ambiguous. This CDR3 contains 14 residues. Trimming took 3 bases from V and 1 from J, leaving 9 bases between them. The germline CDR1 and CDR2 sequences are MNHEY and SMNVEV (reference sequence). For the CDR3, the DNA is TGTGCCAGCAGTTTCCTCTCCCCGAACACTGAAGCTTTCTTT. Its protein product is CASSFLSPNTEAFF.

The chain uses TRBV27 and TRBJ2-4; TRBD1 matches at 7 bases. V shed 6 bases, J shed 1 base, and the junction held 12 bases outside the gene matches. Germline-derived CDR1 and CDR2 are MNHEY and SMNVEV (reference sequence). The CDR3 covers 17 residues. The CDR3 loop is CASSQFARGFAKNIQYF. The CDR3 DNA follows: TGTGCCAGCAGCCAATTCGCCAGGGGGTTCGCCAAAAACATTCAGTACTTC.

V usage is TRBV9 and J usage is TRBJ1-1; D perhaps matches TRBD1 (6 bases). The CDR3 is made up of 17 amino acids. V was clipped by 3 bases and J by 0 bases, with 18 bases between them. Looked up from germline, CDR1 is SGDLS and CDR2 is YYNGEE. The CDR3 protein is CASSAPNRDTLNTEAFF. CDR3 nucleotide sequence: TGTGCCAGCAGCGCGCCCAACCGGGACACCTTGAACACTGAAGCTTTCTTT.

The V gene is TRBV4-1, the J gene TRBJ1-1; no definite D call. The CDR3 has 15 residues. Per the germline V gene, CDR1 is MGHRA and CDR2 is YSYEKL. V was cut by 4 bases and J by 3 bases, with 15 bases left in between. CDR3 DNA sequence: TGCGCCAGCAGCCCAAACACATTGATGGACACTGAAGCTTTCTTT. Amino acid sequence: CASSPNTLMDTEAFF.

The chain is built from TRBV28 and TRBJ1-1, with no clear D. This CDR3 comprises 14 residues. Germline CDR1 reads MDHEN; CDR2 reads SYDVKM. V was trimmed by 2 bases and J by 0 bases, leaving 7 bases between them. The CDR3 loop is CASSLRVLNTEAFF. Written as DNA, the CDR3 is TGTGCCAGCAGTTTACGCGTACTGAACACTGAAGCTTTCTTT. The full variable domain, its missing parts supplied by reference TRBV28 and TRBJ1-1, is DVKVTQSSRYLVKRTGEKVFLECVQDMDHENMFWYRQDPGLGLRLIYFSYDVKMKEKGDIPEGYSVSREKKERFSLILESASTNQTSMYLCASSLRVLNTEAFFGQGTRLTVV.